The 25 T cell receptor beta chains below all came from one sample that was sequenced in a study of cytomegalovirus exposure and HLA in healthy donors. The study ran its PCR with 60 Vbeta and 13 Jbeta primers. The repertoire was sequenced with immunoSEQ multiplex PCR; TCRdb's copy has only in-frame clones and lacks some. This sample has some 130,000 clones; 79% occur once, and the top ten carry 1.1%. Sequenced: PBMCs. These TCRs come from a male donor in good health and CMV-seronegative.

This clone was seen only a few times. The chain is built from TRBV4-3 and TRBJ1-1; D gene ambiguous. The CDR3 sequence is 13 residues long. Germline V lookup: CDR1 LGHNA, CDR2 YSLEER. Deletions cut 6 bases from V and 1 base from J, with 9 bases between. The DNA of the CDR3 is TGCGCCAGCAGGCCACATGGGAACACTGAAGCTTTCTTT. This codes for CASRPHGNTEAFF.

The chain carries TRBV18 and TRBJ1-2; no definite D call. Germline V gene data show CDR1 as KGHSH and CDR2 as LQKENI. Trimming left V 1 base short and J 8 bases short, with 23 bases between. This CDR3 spans 17 amino acids. The DNA for the CDR3 is TGTGCCAGCTCACCACTCGAGTCTGCGGTTTTTGGTTTGGGCTACACCTTC. Its translation is CASSPLESAVFGLGYTF.

This rearrangement joins TRBV4-3 to TRBJ2-5; D may be TRBD2 (5 bases). This CDR3 has 14 residues. The V and J ends lost 1 base and 5 bases respectively, with 11 bases between them. Germline values: CDR1 LGHNA, CDR2 YSLEER. The CDR3 DNA sequence: TGCGCCAGCAGCCAAGGTTCGGGATGGGAGACCCAGTACTTC. Residues: CASSQGSGWETQYF.

For the CDR3, the DNA is TGTGCCAGCAGCTTAGTAGCGGGGGGGTCCTCCTACGAGCAGTACTTC. This gives the protein CASSLVAGGSSYEQYF. This chain uses TRBV13 with TRBJ2-7; 11 nucleotides align to TRBD2. The V segment lost 1 base and the J segment 0 bases; nucleotides outside the gene matches: 2. This CDR3 has 16 amino acids. The V gene's germline CDR1 is PRHDT and CDR2 FYEKMQ (reference sequence).

The gene calls are TRBV19 and TRBJ2-7, with 8 bases fitting TRBD1. This CDR3 is 15 amino acids long. CDR1 LNHDA and CDR2 SQIVND come from the germline V gene (reference sequence). The V and J ends lost 4 bases and 5 bases, in that order; junction bases with no gene match: 10. The CDR3 protein is CASSTSRTGRDEQYF. The CDR3 nucleotides read TGTGCCAGTAGTACCTCACGGACAGGGCGGGACGAGCAGTACTTC.

V usage is TRBV10-1 and J usage is TRBJ2-5; 7 nucleotides line up with TRBD1. Looked up from germline, CDR1 is WNHNN and CDR2 is SYGVQD (reference sequence). This CDR3 spans 16 amino acids. The J segment lost 2 bases and the V segment lost 6 bases, leaving 12 bases of the junction unmatched. The CDR3: CASSRSQGLGQETQYF. CDR3 nucleotides: TGCGCCAGCAGCCGATCACAGGGGCTTGGGCAAGAGACCCAGTACTTC.

This clone was seen only once. The junction departs from germline at one end; a sequencing error may be responsible. Other nucleotide sequences from this sample produce the same CDR3. This chain uses TRBV15 with TRBJ2-6, with D maybe TRBD1 (6 bases). The CDR3 spans 17 residues. Germline CDR1 reads LNHNV; CDR2 reads YYDKDF (reference sequence). The DNA for the CDR3 is TGTGCCACCAGCGGTCTGGGACACGACTCTGGGGCTAACGTCCTGACTTTC. Its protein is CATSGLGHDSGANVLTF.

The chain carries TRBV5-1 and TRBJ1-5, with TRBD1 matching over 10 bases. This CDR3 spans 15 amino acids. Germline trimming cut 4 bases from V and 1 base from J; bases unmatched to any gene: 2. The V gene's germline CDR1 is SGHRS and CDR2 YFSETQ. CDR3 nucleotide sequence: TGCGCCAGCAGCCAGGGACAGGGGAGCAATCAGCCCCAGCATTTT. Its translation: CASSQGQGSNQPQHF.

This chain uses TRBV9 with TRBJ2-1; TRBD1 agrees at 8 bases. Germline assignment: CDR1 SGDLS and CDR2 YYNGEE. The length of the CDR3 is 15 residues. The V and J ends lost 1 base and 2 bases, in that order; junction bases with no gene match: 2. The CDR3 DNA sequence: TGTGCCAGCAGCGTACAGGGGGCCGCCTACAATGAGCAGTTCTTC. Protein sequence: CASSVQGAAYNEQFF.

V and J are TRBV18 and TRBJ2-7, with TRBD1 identical over 9 bases. V shed 3 bases and J 4 bases; nucleotides not matched to a gene: 4. The CDR3 is 14 residues long. Germline V gives CDR1 KGHSH, CDR2 LQKENI. This CDR3 reads CASSPGQGRYEQYF. For the CDR3, the DNA is TGTGCCAGCTCACCGGGACAGGGACGGTACGAGCAGTACTTC. Full variable domain (remainder filled in from reference TRBV18 and TRBJ2-7): NAGVMQNPRHLVRRRGQEARLRCSPMKGHSHVYWYRQLPEEGLKFMVYLQKENIIDESGMPKERFSAEFPKEGPSILRIQQVVRGDSAAYFCASSPGQGRYEQYFGPGTRLTVT.

The V gene is TRBV19, the J gene TRBJ2-6; D unclear. The CDR3 length is 15 residues. The germline V and J ends were trimmed by 4 bases and 2 bases, with 9 bases remaining between them. Germline CDR1 and CDR2: LNHDA and SQIVND (reference sequence). The CDR3 DNA reads TGTGCCAGTAGTACCCAACGAGCTGGGGCCAACGTCCTGACTTTC. Translating gives CASSTQRAGANVLTF.

The chain couples TRBV7-8 to TRBJ2-7; 9 positions agree with TRBD1. CDR1 and CDR2 from the germline V gene are SGHVS and FQNEAQ. The CDR3 is 16 amino acids. V shed 5 bases and J 2 bases; nucleotides not matched to a gene: 10. This CDR3 is CASSRQGQGDPYEQYF. The CDR3 region has the DNA TGTGCCAGCAGCCGCCAGGGACAGGGTGATCCCTACGAGCAGTACTTC.

CDR3 coding DNA: TGTGCCAGCATACGGGAGTTTAGGGCGGGGGGAGAGACCCAGTACTTC. Residues: CASIREFRAGGETQYF. The chain recombines TRBV2 with TRBJ2-5; TRBD2 aligns across 8 bases. Losses at the gene ends were 7 bases for V and 4 bases for J; bases not matched to a gene: 14. In germline, CDR1 is SNHLY, CDR2 FYNNEI. This CDR3 has 16 amino acids.

This clone was detected once. The genes are TRBV7-2 and TRBJ2-3; TRBD2 is a possible D gene (5 bases). The length of the CDR3 is 15 residues. CDR1 and CDR2 from the germline V gene are SGHTA and FQGNSA. V dropped 1 base and J dropped 6 bases, with 14 bases sitting between them. The DNA of the CDR3 is TGTGCCAGCAGCTTAGACGAACACGGCGGGGATACGCAGTATTTT. Residues: CASSLDEHGGDTQYF.

The chain's CDR3 is CASSQDLGASGGRYTDTQYF. CDR3 sequence (DNA): TGTGCCAGCAGCCAAGACCTGGGGGCTAGCGGGGGGCGATACACAGATACGCAGTATTTT. This sequence joins TRBV4-2 and TRBJ2-3, with 11 positions matching TRBD2. V shed 0 bases, J shed 2 bases, and the junction held 13 bases outside the gene matches. Germline CDR1 and CDR2: LGHNA and YNFKEQ. The CDR3 runs 20 residues.

CDR3 region: CASSLGPDRVPATNEKLFF. The DNA of the CDR3 is TGTGCCAGCAGCTTGGGACCGGACAGGGTACCGGCAACTAATGAAAAACTGTTTTTT. The V call is TRBV5-5, the J call TRBJ1-4, with TRBD1 identical over 8 bases. CDR1 is SGHKS, CDR2 YYEKEE, per germline (reference sequence). Trimming took 0 bases from V and 0 from J; bases not matched to a gene: 10. This CDR3 contains 19 residues.

The rearrangement joins TRBV20-1 to TRBJ2-3; D gene uncertain. From germline, CDR1 is DFQATT and CDR2 SNEGSKA (reference sequence). The V end was cut by 4 bases, the J end by 5 bases, with 7 bases between. CDR3 length equals 11 residues. DNA for the CDR3: TGCAGTGCTACCCGCAGAGATACGCAGTATTTT. Residues: CSATRRDTQYF.

This clone was seen just once. The V and J genes are TRBV27 and TRBJ2-2; D remains unclear. CDR1 is MNHEY, CDR2 SMNVEV, per germline (reference sequence). Deletions cut 1 base from V and 4 bases from J, with 10 bases between. The CDR3 is made up of 15 amino acids. For the CDR3, the DNA is TGTGCCAGCAGTTTATTCTCCCCGTTCACCGGGGAGCTGTTTTTT. Translating it yields CASSLFSPFTGELFF.

The V gene is TRBV9, the J gene TRBJ2-7, with a tentative D call TRBD1 (6 bases). This CDR3 comprises 13 residues. Trimming shortened V by 4 bases and J by 5 bases, and 13 bases separated the two germline ends. Germline V gene sequence: CDR1 SGDLS, CDR2 YYNGEE. CDR3 region: CASSPSRGNEQYF. CDR3 nucleotide sequence: TGTGCCAGCAGCCCCTCCAGGGGTAACGAGCAGTACTTC.

This clone showed up just a few times. J is TRBJ1-2 and V is TRBV6-1, with D possibly TRBD1 on 6 matching bases. Germline values: CDR1 MNHNS, CDR2 SASEGT. V shed 5 bases and J shed 4 bases, with 11 bases lying between them. CDR3 size: 13 residues. The CDR3 region is CASSPGTPYGYTF. Here the CDR3 DNA reads TGTGCCAGCAGTCCCGGGACACCCTATGGCTACACCTTC.

The gene calls are TRBV9 and TRBJ2-5; 7 bases are shared with TRBD1. The V segment lost 5 bases and the J segment 4 bases; nucleotides outside the gene matches: 5. The germline V gene encodes CDR1 SGDLS and CDR2 YYNGEE. The CDR3 extends over 13 amino acids. This chain's CDR3 is CASSPDRAETQYF. The CDR3 DNA reads as TGTGCCAGCAGTCCAGACAGGGCAGAGACCCAGTACTTC.

The gene calls are TRBV5-6 and TRBJ1-2; 7 nucleotides match TRBD1. CDR3 length equals 14 residues. Germline CDR1 reads SGHDT; CDR2 reads YYEEEE. Trimming took 4 bases from V and 4 from J; bases not matched to a gene: 7. CDR3 residues: CASSLPGTVYGYTF. The CDR3 DNA is TGTGCCAGCAGCCTACCCGGGACAGTCTATGGCTACACCTTC.

The V gene is TRBV30, the J gene TRBJ2-5, with D unclear. V was trimmed by 0 bases and J by 2 bases, leaving 7 bases between them. Germline V gives CDR1 GTSNPN, CDR2 SVGIG (reference sequence). The length of the CDR3 is 13 residues. The CDR3 region has the DNA TGTGCCTGGAGTGTACGGGTTCAAGAGACCCAGTACTTC. It yields the protein CAWSVRVQETQYF. Using reference TRBV30 and TRBJ2-5 for the parts outside the CDR3, the full variable domain is SQTIHQWPATLVQPVGSPLSLECTVEGTSNPNLYWYRQAAGRGLQLLFYSVGIGQISSEVPQNLSASRPQDRQFILSSKKLLLSDSGFYLCAWSVRVQETQYFGPGTRLLVL.

V and J are TRBV7-2 and TRBJ2-1; perhaps TRBD2 as D (6 bases). This CDR3 has 15 amino acids. Trimming took off 6 bases at V and 9 bases at J, with 21 bases between the two ends. In germline, CDR1 is SGHTA, CDR2 FQGNSA. As DNA, the CDR3 is TGTGCCAGCAGGCTTAACCGGGGGAGCCAGGGTGAGCAGTTCTTC. Translating gives CASRLNRGSQGEQFF.

The chain combines TRBV2 with TRBJ2-3, with 9 bases aligning to TRBD2. Germline assignment: CDR1 SNHLY and CDR2 FYNNEI. The CDR3 covers 15 residues. Unmatched junction bases numbered 9, after V lost 3 bases and J lost 8 bases. The DNA for the CDR3 is TGTGCCAGCAGTGACGGGACTAGCAGGGCAGTTACGCAGTATTTT. Translating gives CASSDGTSRAVTQYF.